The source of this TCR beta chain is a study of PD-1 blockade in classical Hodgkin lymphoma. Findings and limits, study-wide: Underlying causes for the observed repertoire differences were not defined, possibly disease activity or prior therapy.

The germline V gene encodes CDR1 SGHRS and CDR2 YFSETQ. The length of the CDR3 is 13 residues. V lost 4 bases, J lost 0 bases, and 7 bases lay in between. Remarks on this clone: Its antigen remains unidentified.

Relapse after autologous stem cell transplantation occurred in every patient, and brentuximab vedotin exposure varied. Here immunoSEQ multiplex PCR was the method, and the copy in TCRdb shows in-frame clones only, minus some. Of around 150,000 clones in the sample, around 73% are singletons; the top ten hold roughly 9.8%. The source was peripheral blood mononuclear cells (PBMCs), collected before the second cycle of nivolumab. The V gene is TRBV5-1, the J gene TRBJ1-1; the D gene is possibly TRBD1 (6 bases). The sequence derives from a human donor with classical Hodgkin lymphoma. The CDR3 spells CASSGQLNTEAFF. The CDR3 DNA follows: TGCGCCAGCAGCGGACAGCTGAACACTGAAGCTTTCTTT. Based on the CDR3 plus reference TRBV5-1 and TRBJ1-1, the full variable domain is KAGVTQTPRYLIKTRGQQVTLSCSPISGHRSVSWYQQTPGQGLQFLFEYFSETQRNKGNFPGRFSGRQFSNSRSEMNVSTLELGDSALYLCASSGQLNTEAFFGQGTRLTVV.